Presented here are 30 T cell receptor beta chains from one specimen sequenced in a study of cytomegalovirus exposure and HLA in healthy donors. Researchers ran the PCR with 60 Vbeta and 13 Jbeta primers. Produced via immunoSEQ multiplex PCR; TCRdb's table is partial and in-frame only. The sample lists around 110,000 clones; over 60% were seen once. The sample consisted of PBMCs. These receptor sequences come from a male donor in good health and CMV-seronegative.

The gene calls are TRBV30 and TRBJ2-3, with 10 nucleotides matching TRBD2. The junction had 7 bases not matched to a gene; V was cut back by 8 bases and J by 2 bases. The CDR3 loop spans 14 amino acids. The germline CDR1 and CDR2 sequences are GTSNPN and SVGIG (reference sequence). In nucleotides, the CDR3 is TGTGCCGCCCAACTAGCGGGACTCACAGATACGCAGTATTTT. This translates into CAAQLAGLTDTQYF.

The chain uses TRBV30 and TRBJ1-1; D may be TRBD1 (5 bases). Germline CDR1 GTSNPN, CDR2 SVGIG (reference sequence). V lost 5 bases, J lost 0 bases, and 10 bases lay in between. This CDR3 comprises 13 residues. The CDR3: CAWGARMNTEAFF. CDR3 DNA: TGTGCCTGGGGGGCAAGAATGAACACTGAAGCTTTCTTT.

J is TRBJ1-2 and V is TRBV10-3; D is ambiguous. From germline, CDR1 is ENHRY and CDR2 SYGVKD. CDR3 length: 14 amino acids. Trimming pared 2 bases from V and 0 bases from J, leaving 7 bases between. CDR3 sequence reads: CAISEAGSNYGYTF. DNA of the CDR3: TGTGCCATCAGTGAGGCGGGATCTAACTATGGCTACACCTTC.

This clone was seen only a few times. This chain joins TRBV5-1 and TRBJ2-5; TRBD2 matches at 13 bases. Germline values: CDR1 SGHRS, CDR2 YFSETQ. This CDR3 spans 18 amino acids. V trimming: 7 bases; J trimming: 0 bases; junction bases outside the gene matches: 12. The CDR3 spells CASRPWTGTSGNQETQYF. Here the CDR3 DNA reads TGCGCCAGCCGGCCCTGGACAGGGACTAGCGGGAACCAAGAGACCCAGTACTTC.

The chain recombines TRBV5-6 with TRBJ1-4; no clear D. Germline assignment: CDR1 SGHDT and CDR2 YYEEEE. Trimming stripped 0 bases from V and 8 bases from J, with 8 bases between. This CDR3 has 13 amino acids. The CDR3 DNA reads TGTGCCAGCAGCTTGGGGAGGGAAGAAAAACTGTTTTTT. Its protein is CASSLGREEKLFF.

This clone was detected only once. The V gene is TRBV10-3, the J gene TRBJ2-3; 10 nucleotides match TRBD1. This CDR3 has 15 residues. Germline trimming cut 3 bases from V and 5 bases from J; bases unmatched to any gene: 5. The germline gives CDR1 ENHRY, CDR2 SYGVKD. This CDR3 reads CAISDSGQGRDTQYF. The DNA for the CDR3 is TGTGCCATCAGTGATTCGGGACAGGGGAGAGATACGCAGTATTTT.

The chain carries TRBV11-2 and TRBJ2-7; D gene uncertain. Germline V gene lookup returns CDR1 SGHAT and CDR2 FQNNGV. V was cut by 5 bases and J by 0 bases, with 14 bases left in between. The CDR3 runs 15 residues. Here the CDR3 reads CASSPPGSRSYEQYF. The CDR3 DNA reads TGTGCCAGCAGCCCCCCGGGTAGCCGCTCCTACGAGCAGTACTTC.

V gene TRBV30 combines with J gene TRBJ1-2; possibly TRBD1 for D (6 bases). Germline CDR1 GTSNPN, CDR2 SVGIG (reference sequence). Trimming pared 0 bases from V and 7 bases from J, leaving 15 bases between. The CDR3 extends over 14 amino acids. The CDR3 region is CAWSVYRVALGYTF. In DNA form, the CDR3 reads TGTGCCTGGAGTGTATACAGGGTGGCCCTTGGCTACACCTTC.

The chain joins TRBV4-1 to TRBJ2-1; 11 bases line up with TRBD2. V shed 2 bases, J shed 2 bases, and the junction held 5 bases outside the gene matches. CDR3 size: 17 residues. Germline V gene data show CDR1 as MGHRA and CDR2 as YSYEKL. DNA of the CDR3: TGCGCCAGCAGCCAATTGCCGGGACTAGCGGCCTACAATGAGCAGTTCTTC. Encoded protein: CASSQLPGLAAYNEQFF.

The chain couples TRBV5-4 to TRBJ2-7; 8 nucleotides align to TRBD2. Germline loops: CDR1 SGHNT, CDR2 YYREEE (reference sequence). Trimming at V came to 2 bases and at J to 7 bases, leaving 5 bases not matched to a gene. This CDR3 has 13 residues. The CDR3 loop is CASSFEPGGEQYF. The CDR3 bases are TGTGCCAGCAGCTTCGAGCCGGGGGGGGAGCAGTACTTC.

This clone came up a few times. The chain combines TRBV28 with TRBJ1-2; TRBD1 aligns across 9 bases. Germline V CDR1 and CDR2: MDHEN, SYDVKM. With V trimmed by 2 bases and J by 3 bases, 7 bases remained unmatched. The CDR3 is 16 residues long. CDR3 loop: CASSLERGQGYYGYTF. In DNA, the CDR3 is TGTGCCAGCAGTTTAGAACGGGGACAGGGATACTATGGCTACACCTTC.

The chain has TRBV6-5 and TRBJ2-5, with TRBD2 matching over 9 bases. V was pared by 4 bases and J by 1 base, with 7 bases of the junction left unmatched. Germline CDR1 and CDR2: MNHEY and SVGAGI. There are 16 residues in the CDR3. The CDR3 is CASSSPRREGQETQYF. CDR3 nucleotides: TGTGCCAGCAGTTCCCCACGGCGGGAGGGCCAAGAGACCCAGTACTTC.

The V gene is TRBV15, the J gene TRBJ1-2; maybe TRBD1 (6 bases). CDR3 length: 14 amino acids. Trimming took off 1 base at V and 6 bases at J, with 12 bases between the two ends. CDR1 and CDR2 from the germline V gene are LNHNV and YYDKDF (reference sequence). The CDR3 DNA sequence: TGTGCCACCAGCAGAGCCGCTCCAGGGGATGGCTACACCTTC. It codes for CATSRAAPGDGYTF.

The gene calls are TRBV20-1 and TRBJ1-1; D is ambiguous. CDR1 and CDR2 (germline): DFQATT, SNEGSKA (reference sequence). The CDR3 is 11 amino acids. With 6 bases removed from V and 2 bases from J, the gap between germline ends came to 7 bases. CDR3: CSAYLNTEAFF. CDR3 sequence (DNA): TGCAGTGCGTACCTAAACACTGAAGCTTTCTTT.

This clone was counted only a few times. V gene TRBV27 combines with J gene TRBJ1-1, with unresolved D. The germline CDR1 and CDR2 sequences are MNHEY and SMNVEV (reference sequence). The CDR3 runs 14 residues. The ends were cut back, 0 bases at V and 2 bases at J, with 7 bases in the middle. CDR3 in DNA: TGTGCCAGCAGTTTATCGTTATTTAACACTGAAGCTTTCTTT. It specifies CASSLSLFNTEAFF.

V gene TRBV18 combines with J gene TRBJ1-5; D is ambiguous. CDR3 length: 13 residues. Per germline, CDR1 KGHSH and CDR2 LQKENI. With 2 bases removed from V and 5 bases from J, the gap between germline ends came to 7 bases. This CDR3 is CASSPFPDQPQHF. The DNA of the CDR3 is TGTGCCAGCTCACCATTTCCAGATCAGCCCCAGCATTTT.

V is TRBV14 and J is TRBJ2-7; tentative D call: TRBD1 (6 bases). Germline-derived CDR1 and CDR2 are SGHDN and FVKESK. Trimming stripped 1 base from V and 4 bases from J, with 17 bases between. The CDR3 length is 16 residues. The DNA of the CDR3 is TGTGCCAGCAGCCAAGTCGCCGGGACACCATATTACGAGCAGTACTTC. As protein: CASSQVAGTPYYEQYF.

V usage is TRBV6-4 and J usage is TRBJ2-1; 11 bases are a match to TRBD2. CDR1 is MRHNA, CDR2 SNTAGT, per germline. V was clipped by 2 bases and J by 2 bases; unmatched bases: 14. This CDR3 contains 20 residues. The CDR3 loop is CASSDGGTGSSGRAYNEQFF. CDR3 sequence (DNA): TGTGCCAGCAGTGACGGAGGGACAGGGAGTAGCGGGAGGGCCTACAATGAGCAGTTCTTC.

This chain joins TRBV7-2 and TRBJ2-7; a weak D match, TRBD1 (6 bases). CDR1 SGHTA and CDR2 FQGNSA come from the germline V gene. The CDR3 consists of 13 residues. Between the trimmed V and J ends, which lost 5 bases and 1 base, there was a span of 9 bases. CDR3 coding DNA: TGTGCCAGCAGCCATGGACAGTCCTACGAGCAGTACTTC. Translated: CASSHGQSYEQYF.

The chain has TRBV5-8 and TRBJ2-1; no definite D call. Trimming took off 6 bases at V and 0 bases at J, with 7 bases between the two ends. The CDR3 sequence is 13 residues long. Germline V gene lookup returns CDR1 SGHTS and CDR2 YDEGEE. DNA of the CDR3: TGTGCCAGCACCGATAGCTCCTACAATGAGCAGTTCTTC. Amino acids: CASTDSSYNEQFF.

The J gene is TRBJ2-3, the V gene TRBV6-5, with 11 bases aligning to TRBD2. The CDR3 has 14 amino acids. The germline gives CDR1 MNHEY, CDR2 SVGAGI. The V segment lost 5 bases and the J segment 7 bases; nucleotides outside the gene matches: 5. The CDR3 DNA is TGTGCCAGCAGTCTAGCGGGAGGCAGCAATACGCAGTATTTT. This encodes CASSLAGGSNTQYF.

The chain couples TRBV19 to TRBJ2-1, with 9 bases matching TRBD2. V trimming: 3 bases; J trimming: 1 base; junction bases outside the gene matches: 16. CDR1 and CDR2 (germline): LNHDA, SQIVND (reference sequence). The CDR3 extends over 20 amino acids. The CDR3 DNA follows: TGTGCCAGTAGTATCCCCCCCGGACTAGCGCCGAGGGGATCCTACAATGAGCAGTTCTTC. It specifies CASSIPPGLAPRGSYNEQFF.

The chain uses TRBV6-5 and TRBJ2-3, with unresolved D. Trimming took off 5 bases at V and 6 bases at J, with 6 bases between the two ends. Germline-derived CDR1 and CDR2 are MNHEY and SVGAGI. The CDR3 runs 11 residues. The CDR3 coding sequence is TGTGCCAGCAGTAGGAGCGATACGCAGTATTTT. This translates into CASSRSDTQYF.

Details on this clone: Mismatch with germline at one junction end may stem from a read error. V and J are TRBV15 and TRBJ2-5; possibly TRBD1 for D (5 bases). This CDR3 comprises 16 residues. Germline-derived CDR1 and CDR2 are LNHNV and YYDKDF (reference sequence). CDR3: CATRRVGLSRMETQYF. The CDR3, as DNA: TGTGCCACCAGGAGAGTGGGGCTGTCCCGGATGGAGACCCAGTACTTC.

V gene TRBV27 combines with J gene TRBJ2-1; 7 nucleotides line up with TRBD2. The CDR3 sequence is 14 residues long. J lost 2 bases, V lost 2 bases, and 0 bases had no gene match. CDR1 and CDR2 from the germline V gene are MNHEY and SMNVEV (reference sequence). The CDR3 DNA follows: TGTGCCAGCAGTTTAGCGGGAGCCTACAATGAGCAGTTCTTC. Protein sequence: CASSLAGAYNEQFF.

This clone came up once. J is TRBJ1-2 and V is TRBV11-2; 9 bases agree with TRBD1. V was pared by 2 bases and J by 4 bases, with 2 bases of the junction left unmatched. Germline values: CDR1 SGHAT, CDR2 FQNNGV. The CDR3 consists of 14 residues. As DNA, the CDR3 is TGTGCCAGCAGCTTATCGACAGGGGGCTATGGCTACACCTTC. Translation gives CASSLSTGGYGYTF.

Only a few counts were recorded for this clone. The chain joins TRBV27 to TRBJ1-1, with TRBD1 matching 7 bases. This CDR3 has 16 amino acids. V lost 1 base to trimming and J lost 9 bases; unmatched junction nucleotides: 14. Germline loops: CDR1 MNHEY, CDR2 SMNVEV (reference sequence). CDR3 region: CASSLFPPGQLSKAFF. CDR3 bases: TGTGCCAGCAGTTTATTTCCCCCGGGACAGTTGAGCAAAGCTTTCTTT.

This clone was seen a handful of times. V is TRBV6-4 and J is TRBJ2-1; TRBD1 matches at 12 bases. The CDR3 contains 14 residues. Germline assignment: CDR1 MRHNA and CDR2 SNTAGT. After removal of 3 bases from V and 8 bases from J, the junction contained 2 bases not matched to a gene. CDR3: CASSEGTGGDEQFF. CDR3 DNA: TGTGCCAGCAGTGAGGGGACAGGGGGCGATGAGCAGTTCTTC.

This sequence joins TRBV29-1 and TRBJ2-5; 7 nucleotides align to TRBD2. V was pared by 5 bases and J by 5 bases, with 23 bases of the junction left unmatched. The CDR3 consists of 18 residues. Germline V CDR1 and CDR2: SQVTM, ANQGSEA. The CDR3 region has the DNA TGCAGCGTTTCGAGGAGAAGGCAGGGTGAGGGGCGGGGGGAGACCCAGTACTTC. The encoded protein is CSVSRRRQGEGRGETQYF.

This clone was recorded a few times. The V gene is TRBV28, the J gene TRBJ2-1; 7 bases align to TRBD1. There are 14 residues in the CDR3. In germline, CDR1 is MDHEN, CDR2 SYDVKM. J was trimmed by 7 bases and V by 5 bases; bases with no gene match: 8. This CDR3 reads CASSPGGSNNEQFF. DNA of the CDR3: TGTGCCAGCAGTCCAGGGGGTTCGAATAATGAGCAGTTCTTC.